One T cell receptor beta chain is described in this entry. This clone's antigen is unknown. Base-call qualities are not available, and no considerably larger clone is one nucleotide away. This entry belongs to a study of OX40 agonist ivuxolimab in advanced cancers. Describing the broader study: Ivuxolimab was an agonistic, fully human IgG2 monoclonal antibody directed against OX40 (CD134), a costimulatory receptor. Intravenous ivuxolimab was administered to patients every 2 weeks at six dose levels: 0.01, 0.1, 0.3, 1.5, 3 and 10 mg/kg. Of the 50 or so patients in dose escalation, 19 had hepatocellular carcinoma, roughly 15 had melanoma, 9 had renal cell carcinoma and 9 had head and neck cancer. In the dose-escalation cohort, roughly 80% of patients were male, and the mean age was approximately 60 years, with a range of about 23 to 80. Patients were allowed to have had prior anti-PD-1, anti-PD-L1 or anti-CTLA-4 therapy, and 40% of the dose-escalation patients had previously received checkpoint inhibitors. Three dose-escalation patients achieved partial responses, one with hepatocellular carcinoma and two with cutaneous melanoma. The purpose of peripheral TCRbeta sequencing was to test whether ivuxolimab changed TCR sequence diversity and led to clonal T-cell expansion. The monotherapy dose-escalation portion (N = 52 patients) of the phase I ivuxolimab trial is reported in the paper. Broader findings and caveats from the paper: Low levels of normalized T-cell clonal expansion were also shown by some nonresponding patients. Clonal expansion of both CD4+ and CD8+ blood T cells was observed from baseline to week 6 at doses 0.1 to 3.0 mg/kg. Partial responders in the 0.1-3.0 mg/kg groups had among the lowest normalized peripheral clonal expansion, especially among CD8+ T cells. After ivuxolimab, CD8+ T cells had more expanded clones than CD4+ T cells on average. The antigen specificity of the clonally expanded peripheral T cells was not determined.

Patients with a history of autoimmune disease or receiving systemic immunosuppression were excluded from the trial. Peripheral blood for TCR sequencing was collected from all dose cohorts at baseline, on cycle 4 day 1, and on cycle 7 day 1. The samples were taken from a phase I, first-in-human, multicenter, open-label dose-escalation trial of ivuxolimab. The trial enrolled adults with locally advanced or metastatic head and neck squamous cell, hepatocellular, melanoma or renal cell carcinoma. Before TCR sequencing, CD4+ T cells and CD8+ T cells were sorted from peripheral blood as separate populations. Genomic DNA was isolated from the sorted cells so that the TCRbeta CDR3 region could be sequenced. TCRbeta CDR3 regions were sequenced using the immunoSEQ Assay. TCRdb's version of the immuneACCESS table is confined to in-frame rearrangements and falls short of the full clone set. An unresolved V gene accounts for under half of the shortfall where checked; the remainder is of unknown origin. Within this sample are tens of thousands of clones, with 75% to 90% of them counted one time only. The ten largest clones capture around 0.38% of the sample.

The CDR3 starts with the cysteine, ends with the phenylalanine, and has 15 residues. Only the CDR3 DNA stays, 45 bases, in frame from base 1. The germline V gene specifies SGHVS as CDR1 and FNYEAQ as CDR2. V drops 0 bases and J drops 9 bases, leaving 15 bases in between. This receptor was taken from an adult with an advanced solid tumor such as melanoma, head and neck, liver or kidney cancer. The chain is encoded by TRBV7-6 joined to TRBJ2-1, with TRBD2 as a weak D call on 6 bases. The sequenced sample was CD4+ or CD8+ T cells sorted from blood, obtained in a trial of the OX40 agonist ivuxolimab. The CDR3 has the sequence CASSLAQITSFEQFF. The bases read TGTGCCAGCAGCTTAGCCCAGATTACTAGCTTTGAGCAGTTCTTC.